The 25 T cell receptor beta chains listed next were all sequenced from one sample in a study of control samples from healthy donors and cancer patients. Assay: immunoSEQ multiplex PCR; the TCRdb copy retains only in-frame clones and omits some. This table holds about 230,000 clones, roughly 80% found once. Sequencing input: PBMCs. The receptors originated from a woman aged 60-75 years with lung cancer.

The genes are TRBV30 and TRBJ2-7; D gene ambiguous. The CDR3 spans 11 residues. V lost 0 bases and J lost 9, with 9 bases in between. CDR1 GTSNPN and CDR2 SVGIG come from the germline V gene (reference sequence). The CDR3 coding sequence is TGTGCCTGGAGTGTGGGCCGCGGGCAGTACTTC. Encoded protein: CAWSVGRGQYF.

The rearrangement links TRBV19 to TRBJ1-1; no definite D call. Trimming pared 8 bases from V and 3 bases from J, leaving 10 bases between. CDR1 LNHDA and CDR2 SQIVND come from the germline V gene (reference sequence). CDR3 size: 12 residues. As DNA, the CDR3 is TGTGCCAGTTGCGGACTTTACACTGAAGCTTTCTTT. As protein: CASCGLYTEAFF.

The genes are TRBV5-1 and TRBJ1-6; D possibly corresponds to TRBD1 (6 bases). V was trimmed by 4 bases and J by 6 bases, leaving 17 bases between them. CDR3 length: 16 amino acids. Germline-derived CDR1 and CDR2 are SGHRS and YFSETQ. The CDR3 loop is CASSTTPDRSNSPLHF. The CDR3, as DNA: TGCGCCAGCAGCACCACCCCTGACAGGAGTAATTCACCCCTCCACTTT. Based on the CDR3 plus reference TRBV5-1 and TRBJ1-6, the full variable domain is KAGVTQTPRYLIKTRGQQVTLSCSPISGHRSVSWYQQTPGQGLQFLFEYFSETQRNKGNFPGRFSGRQFSNSRSEMNVSTLELGDSALYLCASSTTPDRSNSPLHFGNGTRLTVT.

V usage is TRBV2 and J usage is TRBJ1-1; no clear D gene. The V and J ends lost 1 base and 0 bases respectively, with 3 bases between them. CDR3 length: 13 residues. CDR1 and CDR2 from the germline V gene are SNHLY and FYNNEI. The CDR3 is CASSEEMNTEAFF. DNA for the CDR3: TGTGCCAGCAGTGAAGAGATGAACACTGAAGCTTTCTTT.

This clone has a single count. The chain recombines TRBV21-1 with TRBJ1-5; the table calls TRBD1, which could not be checked here. TRBV21-1 is marked as a pseudogene. The CDR3 has 22 amino acids. CDR3 loop: CASSKVRGQGACWGEVNQPQHF. For the CDR3, the DNA is TGTGCCAGCAGCAAAGTGCGCGGACAGGGAGCCTGCTGGGGAGAAGTCAATCAGCCCCAGCATTTT.

The DNA for the CDR3 is TGTGCCAGCAGTATCAACCCCTCCTACGAGCAGTACTTC. Protein: CASSINPSYEQYF. This chain uses TRBV28 with TRBJ2-7; no clear D. With 5 bases removed from V and 0 bases from J, the gap between germline ends came to 8 bases. Germline CDR1 is MDHEN and CDR2 is SYDVKM. The CDR3 loop spans 13 amino acids. The full variable domain, completed using reference TRBV28 and TRBJ2-7, is DVKVTQSSRYLVKRTGEKVFLECVQDMDHENMFWYRQDPGLGLRLIYFSYDVKMKEKGDIPEGYSVSREKKERFSLILESASTNQTSMYLCASSINPSYEQYFGPGTRLTVT.

This chain uses TRBV28 with TRBJ2-1; tentatively, D is TRBD1 (6 bases). Germline assignment: CDR1 MDHEN and CDR2 SYDVKM. The CDR3 sequence is 15 residues long. The V end was cut by 7 bases, the J end by 8 bases, with 21 bases between. The CDR3 coding sequence is TGTGCCAGCAACCCCAACCCCCCCAGGGGAGATGAGCAGTTCTTC. As protein: CASNPNPPRGDEQFF.

V usage is TRBV2 and J usage is TRBJ1-6; no firm D call. The V gene's germline CDR1 is SNHLY and CDR2 FYNNEI. The CDR3 contains 14 residues. Trimming took 4 bases from V and 0 from J, leaving 4 bases between them. As DNA, the CDR3 is TGTGCCAGCAGTGGGACCTCCTATAATTCACCCCTCCACTTT. This gives the protein CASSGTSYNSPLHF.

V usage is TRBV18 and J usage is TRBJ2-1, with D possibly being TRBD2 (5 bases). Germline CDR1 reads KGHSH; CDR2 reads LQKENI. V gave up 3 bases and J gave up 7 bases, with 10 bases separating them. This CDR3 contains 13 residues. This CDR3 reads CASSPRVFNEQFF. CDR3 sequence (DNA): TGTGCCAGCTCACCGAGGGTGTTTAATGAGCAGTTCTTC.

This clone was counted at least ten times. V is TRBV5-1 and J is TRBJ1-1, with D possibly matching TRBD1 (5 bases). CDR1 SGHRS and CDR2 YFSETQ come from the germline V gene. This CDR3 contains 16 residues. Trimming shortened V by 0 bases and J by 0 bases, and 12 bases separated the two germline ends. CDR3 residues: CASSLGSGVVNTEAFF. CDR3 nucleotide sequence: TGCGCCAGCAGCTTGGGTTCGGGGGTGGTGAACACTGAAGCTTTCTTT.

This clone was detected only once. The chain combines TRBV9 with TRBJ2-5, with 7 bases matching TRBD1. Germline CDR1 reads SGDLS; CDR2 reads YYNGEE. CDR3 size: 16 residues. Trimming removed 3 bases from V and 5 bases from J; junction bases left unmatched: 13. This CDR3 reads CASSARGQPRGETQYF. The CDR3 region has the DNA TGTGCCAGCAGCGCGAGGGGACAGCCGAGAGGGGAGACCCAGTACTTC.

CDR3 amino acids: CASSYPRGTQYF. In DNA, the CDR3 is TGTGCCAGCAGCTATCCCCGGGGGACCCAGTACTTC. V usage is TRBV6-5 and J usage is TRBJ2-5, with D possibly matching TRBD2 (5 bases). The V end was cut by 6 bases, the J end by 7 bases, with 12 bases between. The CDR3 runs 12 residues. CDR1 and CDR2 (germline): MNHEY, SVGAGI.

This chain uses TRBV18 with TRBJ2-7, with TRBD1 matching 10 bases. The V and J ends lost 6 bases and 3 bases, in that order; junction bases with no gene match: 8. This CDR3 contains 15 residues. In germline, CDR1 is KGHSH, CDR2 LQKENI. CDR3 nucleotides: TGTGCCAGCTCCCAAGGGACAGGGGTTGGCTACGAGCAGTACTTC. This gives the protein CASSQGTGVGYEQYF.

The genes are TRBV5-1 and TRBJ2-2; 7 positions match TRBD2. The CDR3 extends over 15 amino acids. Germline values: CDR1 SGHRS, CDR2 YFSETQ. The trim removed 0 bases at V and 6 bases at J, leaving 5 bases unmatched. The CDR3 reads CASSLGTRWPGELFF. The CDR3 nucleotides are TGCGCCAGCAGCTTGGGGACTAGATGGCCCGGGGAGCTGTTTTTT.

This chain joins TRBV6-5 and TRBJ1-2; D gene ambiguous. The germline gives CDR1 MNHEY, CDR2 SVGAGI. Trimming left V 2 bases short and J 2 bases short, with 3 bases between. The CDR3 is made up of 12 amino acids. CDR3 in DNA: TGTGCCAGCAGTTACCGGAACTATGGCTACACCTTC. The encoded protein is CASSYRNYGYTF.

The rearrangement uses TRBV28 and TRBJ2-5, with TRBD2 as a possible D gene (6 bases). This CDR3 comprises 15 residues. Germline V CDR1 and CDR2: MDHEN, SYDVKM. V was clipped by 2 bases and J by 3 bases, with 13 bases between them. CDR3 residues: CASSLERRDKETQYF. The CDR3 DNA reads as TGTGCCAGCAGTTTAGAGAGGAGGGATAAAGAGACCCAGTACTTC.

This chain joins TRBV3-1 (or the pseudogene TRBV3-2) and TRBJ2-7; TRBD1 matches at 12 bases. Germline V gives CDR1 LGHDT, CDR2 YNNKEL (reference sequence). The CDR3 contains 15 residues. The ends lost 1 base at V and 5 bases at J; junction bases unmatched: 3. CDR3 sequence (DNA): TGTGCCAGCAGCCAAGTTGGGACAGGGGGCCACGAGCAGTACTTC. Translation gives CASSQVGTGGHEQYF.

This sequence joins TRBV9 and TRBJ2-2; 7 positions match TRBD1. V was clipped by 3 bases and J by 5 bases; unmatched bases: 7. The CDR3 has 15 residues. The germline V gene encodes CDR1 SGDLS and CDR2 YYNGEE. CDR3 DNA: TGTGCCAGCAGCGGGGGGACAGCGGATACCGGGGAGCTGTTTTTT. This gives the protein CASSGGTADTGELFF.

This clone appeared once. The chain couples TRBV3-1 (or the pseudogene TRBV3-2) to TRBJ1-6; D uncertain. V lost 0 bases and J lost 8, with 5 bases in between. The CDR3 has 13 amino acids. CDR1 and CDR2 from the germline V gene are LGHDT and YNNKEL (reference sequence). The CDR3 DNA reads as TGTGCCAGCAGCCAAGAAATGGATTCACCCCTCCACTTT. Protein: CASSQEMDSPLHF.

The chain has TRBV27 and TRBJ2-1, with a possible D match to TRBD2 (6 bases). The germline V gene encodes CDR1 MNHEY and CDR2 SMNVEV (reference sequence). V lost 2 bases and J 8 bases, leaving 19 bases between the germline ends. The CDR3 totals 16 residues. CDR3 amino acids: CASSLLAGTASDEQFF. Here the CDR3 DNA reads TGTGCCAGCAGTTTACTCGCGGGGACCGCTTCGGATGAGCAGTTCTTC.

V and J are TRBV11-1 and TRBJ2-7; maybe TRBD2 (6 bases). CDR3 size: 15 residues. The germline CDR1 and CDR2 sequences are SGHAT and FQDESV (reference sequence). Between the trimmed V and J ends, which lost 1 base and 2 bases, there was a span of 12 bases. The CDR3 region has the DNA TGTGCCAGCAGCTTAGGGGCCCGGGGGACCTACGAGCAGTACTTC. Residues: CASSLGARGTYEQYF.

J is TRBJ1-2 and V is TRBV7-9; 9 positions match TRBD1. Germline CDR1 SEHNR, CDR2 FQNEAQ (reference sequence). The CDR3 runs 14 residues. The junction had 1 base not matched to a gene; V was cut back by 1 base and J by 4 bases. CDR3 in DNA: TGTGCCAGCAGCTTAGGGGGACAGGGCTATGGCTACACCTTC. Its translation: CASSLGGQGYGYTF.

The V and J genes are TRBV11-3 and TRBJ2-5; maybe TRBD2 (5 bases). The ends were cut back, 1 base at V and 7 bases at J, with 13 bases in the middle. CDR3 length: 14 residues. Per the germline V gene, CDR1 is SGHNT and CDR2 is YENEEA. The CDR3 loop reads CASSLGSRGMTQYF. In nucleotides, the CDR3 is TGTGCCAGCAGCTTAGGATCACGGGGAATGACCCAGTACTTC.

J is TRBJ2-4 and V is TRBV21-1; the DNA was not compared with TRBD2, the D call given in the table. TRBV21-1 is described as a pseudogene. CDR3 size: 16 residues. In DNA form, the CDR3 reads TGTGCCAGCAGCTTCCCGGGGGGGGAAGACAAAAACATTCAGTACTTC. Translated: CASSFPGGEDKNIQYF.

V is TRBV6-6 and J is TRBJ1-5; D is unresolved. In germline, CDR1 is MNHNY, CDR2 SVGAGI (reference sequence). V lost 5 bases and J 6 bases, leaving 20 bases between the germline ends. The CDR3 totals 16 residues. The CDR3 sequence: CASSPPGPSGSQPQHF. DNA for the CDR3: TGTGCCAGCAGTCCCCCCGGACCAAGCGGTAGTCAGCCCCAGCATTTT.